These T cell receptor beta chains were read from a single sample in a study of blood T cells in healthy people across ages. TCRdb processed the 5' RACE reads anew with MiXCR; each CDR3 protein has one entry. The data contain approximately 830,000 distinct CDR3 sequences, 60% to 80% of them seen just once; the ten biggest clones take up 25% to 30%. What was sequenced was blood. The receptors here all came from a man in his thirties or forties in good health. Both conserved end residues are part of each CDR3. D genes are given only for firm matches. Size tells how often a clone was seen (once, few, many) or the class of an expanded clone, and some rows leave it out.

>TRBV5-1|TRBJ2-5|NA|TRBD1
CASSPGGTGGYQETQYF
TGCGCCAGCAGTCCGGGCGGGACAGGAGGGTACCAAGAGACCCAGTACTTC
>TRBV6-5|TRBJ1-5|NA|NA
CASSYGPPGQGFNQPQHF
TGTGCCAGCAGTTACGGACCTCCGGGACAAGGGTTTAATCAGCCCCAGCATTTT
>TRBV7-2|TRBJ2-4|NA|NA
CASSLHGGEALAKNIQYF
TGTGCCAGCAGCCTACATGGAGGGGAAGCTCTAGCCAAAAACATTCAGTACTTC
>TRBV9|TRBJ1-2|NA|NA
CASSPPQANYGYTF
TGTGCCAGCAGCCCACCCCAAGCAAACTATGGCTACACCTTC
>TRBV5-1|TRBJ2-1|NA|NA
CASSLRQPLSWNEQFF
TGCGCCAGCAGCTTGAGGCAGCCCCTAAGTTGGAATGAGCAGTTCTTC
>TRBV7-6|TRBJ1-4|NA|NA
CASSHSLTSTNEKLFF
TGTGCCAGCAGCCACTCGCTCACCTCAACTAATGAAAAACTGTTTTTT
>TRBV4-3|TRBJ1-2|NA|NA
CASSQADGDGYTF
TGCGCCAGCAGCCAAGCCGACGGGGATGGTTACACCTTC
>TRBV4-3|TRBJ2-5|few|NA
CASSQGLGHPYETQYF
TGCGCCAGCAGCCAAGGGCTAGGACACCCGTATGAGACCCAGTACTTC
>TRBV9|TRBJ2-7|NA|NA
CASSGDTSSYEQYF
TGTGCCAGCAGCGGGGACACCTCCTCCTACGAGCAGTACTTC
>TRBV20-1|TRBJ1-6|NA|NA
CSARDPRGGNSPLHF
TGCAGTGCTAGAGACCCGCGTGGGGGGAACTCACCCCTCCACTTT
>TRBV7-2|TRBJ2-7|NA|NA
CASSQRYEQYF
TGTGCCAGCAGCCAGCGGTACGAGCAGTACTTC
>TRBV9|TRBJ2-7|NA|NA
CASSVGNGKRADEQYF
TGTGCCAGCAGCGTAGGGAATGGGAAGAGGGCCGACGAGCAGTACTTC
>TRBV10-3|TRBJ2-1|NA|NA
CAISVLVQAEQFF
TGTGCCATCAGTGTTCTAGTTCAGGCTGAGCAGTTCTTC
>TRBV6-2/TRBV6-3|TRBJ2-1|NA|NA
CASRSPTPYNEQFF
TGTGCCAGCAGAAGCCCCACCCCATACAATGAGCAGTTCTTC
>TRBV7-2|TRBJ2-5|NA|TRBD2
CASSLSGTRGETQYF
TGTGCCAGCAGCTTATCCGGGACTAGAGGAGAGACCCAGTACTTC
>TRBV28|TRBJ1-6|NA|NA
CASRSSTGRKGSPLHF
TGTGCCAGCAGATCCTCCACAGGGCGAAAGGGTTCACCCCTCCACTTT
>TRBV20-1|TRBJ1-1|NA|NA
CSFGGRNTEAFF
TGCAGTTTTGGGGGCAGGAACACTGAAGCTTTCTTT
>TRBV28|TRBJ2-7|few|NA
CASSIARPYEQYF
TGTGCCAGCAGTATTGCGAGACCCTACGAGCAGTACTTC
>TRBV28|TRBJ2-1|NA|TRBD2
CASSSPLAGEFEQFF
TGTGCCAGCAGTTCCCCTTTAGCGGGGGAATTTGAGCAGTTCTTC
>TRBV4-2|TRBJ2-5|once|NA
CASSFSRGGKETQYF
TGTGCCAGCAGCTTCTCCAGGGGTGGCAAAGAGACCCAGTACTTC
>TRBV10-3|TRBJ2-7|NA|TRBD1
CAIKPGQGTYEQYF
TGTGCCATCAAACCGGGACAGGGAACCTACGAGCAGTACTTC
>TRBV29-1|TRBJ1-2|NA|TRBD1
CSVEDVGDRDYGYTF
TGCAGCGTTGAAGATGTTGGGGACAGAGACTATGGCTACACCTTC
>TRBV5-6|TRBJ2-5|NA|TRBD2
CASSPKQQSGGAKETQYF
TGTGCCAGCAGTCCAAAGCAGCAGAGCGGGGGGGCCAAAGAGACCCAGTACTTC
>TRBV6-2/TRBV6-3|TRBJ2-7|few|NA
CASSPAGTPGDEQYF
TGTGCCAGCAGTCCGGCCGGGACACCTGGAGACGAGCAGTACTTC
>TRBV6-2/TRBV6-3|TRBJ1-5|NA|NA
CASSYSLGLSNQPQHF
TGTGCCAGCAGTTACTCTCTGGGTTTAAGCAATCAGCCCCAGCATTTT
>TRBV5-1|TRBJ1-6|NA|NA
CASSLVFEDSPLHF
TGCGCCAGCAGCCTGGTCTTTGAGGATTCACCCCTCCACTTT
>TRBV9|TRBJ2-1|NA|NA
CASSVASQGLYNEQFF
TGTGCCAGCAGCGTAGCGAGTCAGGGCCTCTACAATGAGCAGTTCTTC
>TRBV24-1|TRBJ2-7|NA|TRBD1
CATSDPRTGQDPYEQYF
TGTGCCACCAGTGACCCACGGACCGGACAGGACCCCTACGAGCAGTACTTC
>TRBV6-2/TRBV6-3|TRBJ1-3|NA|NA
CASSPNGNTLYF
TGTGCCAGCAGTCCGAATGGAAACACCCTATATTTT
>TRBV6-2/TRBV6-3|TRBJ2-5|few|TRBD2
CASRDFPRPSGQETQYF
TGTGCCAGCCGCGATTTCCCCCGGCCTAGCGGGCAAGAGACCCAGTACTTC
>TRBV28|TRBJ2-7|few|TRBD2
CASSLAEGLAGGHTTYEQYF
TGTGCCAGCAGTTTAGCCGAGGGACTAGCGGGGGGCCACACCACCTACGAGCAGTACTTC
>TRBV3-1|TRBJ2-4|NA|TRBD1
CASSQDFTGGGEQYF
TGTGCCAGCAGCCAAGATTTCACAGGGGGCGGGGAGCAGTACTTC
>TRBV6-6|TRBJ2-1|NA|NA
CASRTGRSLNNEQFF
TGTGCCAGCAGAACGGGACGATCGTTGAACAATGAGCAGTTCTTC
>TRBV5-1|TRBJ2-5|few|NA
CASSLATHQETQYF
TGCGCCAGCAGCTTGGCGACCCACCAAGAGACCCAGTACTTC
>TRBV7-9|TRBJ2-1|NA|NA
CASSPREGADNEQFF
TGTGCCAGCAGCCCCCGGGAGGGGGCTGACAATGAGCAGTTCTTC
>TRBV7-3|TRBJ2-3|NA|NA
CASSLTSQSTDTQYF
TGTGCCAGCAGCTTAACGTCCCAGAGCACAGATACGCAGTATTTT
>TRBV11-2|TRBJ2-7|NA|NA
CASSSGLAPPGEQYF
TGTGCCAGCAGCTCCGGGCTAGCTCCCCCAGGCGAGCAGTACTTC
>TRBV7-9|TRBJ2-1|once|NA
CASSVGAISSYNEQFF
TGTGCCAGCAGCGTCGGGGCGATAAGCTCCTACAATGAGCAGTTCTTC
>TRBV30|TRBJ2-5|NA|NA
CARLRGETQYF
TGTGCCCGTCTCCGGGGAGAGACCCAGTACTTC
>TRBV19|TRBJ1-2|NA|NA
CASGSGTDYGYTF
TGTGCCAGTGGTTCCGGGACGGACTATGGCTACACCTTC
>TRBV4-2|TRBJ2-5|NA|TRBD2
CASSQEPTSGRQETQYF
TGTGCCAGCAGCCAAGAACCCACTAGCGGGCGACAAGAGACCCAGTACTTC
>TRBV19|TRBJ2-4|NA|NA
CASSIQSVGEQYF
TGTGCCAGTAGTATCCAAAGTGTAGGTGAGCAGTACTTC
>TRBV4-2|TRBJ1-1|NA|NA
CASSPSGGVNTEAFF
TGTGCCAGCAGCCCGTCTGGAGGGGTGAACACTGAAGCTTTCTTT
>TRBV20-1|TRBJ1-5|few|NA
CSAPGSSNQPQHF
TGCAGTGCTCCAGGATCCAGCAATCAGCCCCAGCATTTT
>TRBV9|TRBJ2-4|NA|NA
CASSVAGLRDIQYF
TGTGCCAGCAGCGTAGCAGGGCTTAGGGACATTCAGTACTTC
>TRBV6-6|TRBJ2-5|NA|TRBD2
CASSYFSGGGETQYF
TGTGCCAGCAGTTACTTCAGCGGGGGGGGGGAGACCCAGTACTTC
>TRBV6-5|TRBJ2-1|once|NA
CASSYLAEQFF
TGTGCCAGCAGTTACCTTGCTGAGCAGTTCTTC
>TRBV7-8|TRBJ1-4|few|NA
CASSLYGALDEKLFF
TGTGCCAGCAGCTTATATGGTGCCCTAGATGAAAAACTGTTTTTT
>TRBV6-6|TRBJ2-5|NA|TRBD1
CASRKGAGGEETQYF
TGTGCCAGCAGGAAGGGGGCAGGGGGTGAAGAGACCCAGTACTTC
>TRBV4-1|TRBJ2-5|NA|TRBD1
CASSRAGGKPDQETQYF
TGCGCCAGCAGCCGCGCAGGGGGCAAGCCCGACCAAGAGACCCAGTACTTC
>TRBV4-2|TRBJ2-1|NA|NA
CASSQDGPGDEQFF
TGTGCCAGCAGCCAAGATGGGCCGGGGGATGAGCAGTTCTTC
>TRBV12-3/TRBV12-4|TRBJ2-1|NA|TRBD2
CASTRLAGGNEQFF
TGTGCCAGCACCCGCCTCGCGGGGGGGAATGAGCAGTTCTTC
>TRBV27|TRBJ1-2|NA|NA
CASWSDTNYGYTF
TGTGCCAGCTGGTCGGATACTAACTATGGCTACACCTTC